A single sample gave rise to the 16 T cell receptor beta chains below, sequenced in a study of blood T cell repertoires in COVID-19. Here immunoSEQ multiplex PCR was the method, and the copy in TCRdb shows in-frame clones only, minus some. Of roughly 240,000 clones in the sample, roughly 85% are singletons; the top ten hold less than 6.5%. The source material was peripheral blood. These receptors all come from a man aged 45 to 65 with COVID-19, enrolled during active disease.

This clone was observed a few times. The chain employs TRBV7-9 and TRBJ1-4; TRBD1 is a possible D gene (5 bases). The V and J ends lost 1 base and 5 bases respectively, with 8 bases between them. This CDR3 contains 14 residues. Germline-derived CDR1 and CDR2 are SEHNR and FQNEAQ (reference sequence). DNA for the CDR3: TGTGCCAGCAGCTTAGGGGCAGGGAATGAAAAACTGTTTTTT. Residues: CASSLGAGNEKLFF.

The V and J genes are TRBV19 and TRBJ2-1; 10 nucleotides match TRBD2. This CDR3 region has 15 residues. Trimming cost V 5 bases and J 2 bases; bases outside gene matches: 3. From germline, CDR1 is LNHDA and CDR2 SQIVND (reference sequence). In nucleotides, the CDR3 is TGTGCCAGTAGTCCAGCGGGGGGGCCCTACAATGAGCAGTTCTTC. It specifies CASSPAGGPYNEQFF. Using reference TRBV19 and TRBJ2-1 for the parts outside the CDR3, the full variable domain is DGGITQSPKYLFRKEGQNVTLSCEQNLNHDAMYWYRQDPGQGLRLIYYSQIVNDFQKGDIAEGYSVSREKKESFPLTVTSAQKNPTAFYLCASSPAGGPYNEQFFGPGTRLTVL.

V gene TRBV6-2 or TRBV6-3 combines with J gene TRBJ1-1; 7 bases are a match to TRBD1. This CDR3 has 14 amino acids. J lost 10 bases, V lost 1 base, and 9 bases had no gene match. In germline, CDR1 is MNHEY, CDR2 SVGEGT. The CDR3 nucleotides read TGTGCCAGCAGTTACTTTGGAGGGGGCTATAGAGCTTTCTTT. Protein product: CASSYFGGGYRAFF.

V is TRBV7-2 and J is TRBJ1-3; D is possibly TRBD1 (5 bases). The CDR3 has 14 amino acids. From germline, CDR1 is SGHTA and CDR2 FQGNSA. V was trimmed by 3 bases and J by 4 bases, leaving 10 bases between them. The CDR3 DNA sequence: TGTGCCAGCAGCTTTGGGGGGTCAGGAAACACCATATATTTT. It specifies CASSFGGSGNTIYF.

V gene TRBV5-1 combines with J gene TRBJ2-3; TRBD2 matches at 8 bases. The junction had 8 bases not matched to a gene; V was cut back by 4 bases and J by 4 bases. Germline V gene sequence: CDR1 SGHRS, CDR2 YFSETQ. The CDR3 covers 15 residues. Written as DNA, the CDR3 is TGCGCCAGCAGCATTGCCCAGCGGGGGCCAGATACGCAGTATTTT. This encodes CASSIAQRGPDTQYF.

The chain joins TRBV7-3 to TRBJ2-3; TRBD2 aligns across 11 bases. The trim removed 2 bases at V and 2 bases at J, leaving 3 bases unmatched. The V gene's germline CDR1 is SGHTA and CDR2 FQGTGA. The CDR3 runs to 16 residues. The CDR3: CASSLQGLAVTDTQYF. CDR3 nucleotides: TGTGCCAGCAGCTTACAGGGACTAGCGGTCACAGATACGCAGTATTTT.

V is TRBV15 and J is TRBJ1-1; D not resolved. The CDR3 length is 13 residues. V was pared by 1 base and J by 5 bases, with 8 bases between. Germline V lookup: CDR1 LNHNV, CDR2 YYDKDF (reference sequence). CDR3 amino acids: CATSRGVVTEAFF. The CDR3, as DNA: TGTGCCACCAGCAGAGGTGTTGTAACTGAAGCTTTCTTT.

V and J are TRBV2 and TRBJ1-3; TRBD1 matches at 7 bases. With V trimmed by 7 bases and J by 0 bases, 3 bases remained unmatched. Germline loops: CDR1 SNHLY, CDR2 FYNNEI. This CDR3 has 14 amino acids. In DNA, the CDR3 is TGTGCCAGCAAGGGGGCCCCCTCTGGAAACACCATATATTTT. Encoded protein: CASKGAPSGNTIYF.

The chain joins TRBV19 to TRBJ1-2, with a weak D call TRBD1 (5 bases). Trimming left V 2 bases short and J 7 bases short, with 14 bases between. This CDR3 contains 14 residues. Germline V gives CDR1 LNHDA, CDR2 SQIVND (reference sequence). The CDR3 spells CASSITQGVGGYTF. For the CDR3, the DNA is TGTGCCAGTAGTATAACTCAGGGTGTGGGTGGCTACACCTTC.

The gene calls are TRBV5-6 and TRBJ1-1; 8 bases map to TRBD1. Germline values: CDR1 SGHDT, CDR2 YYEEEE. This CDR3 comprises 15 residues. V shed 4 bases and J 0 bases; nucleotides not matched to a gene: 5. The CDR3: CASSPRTGLNTEAFF. As DNA, the CDR3 is TGTGCCAGCAGCCCAAGGACAGGGCTGAACACTGAAGCTTTCTTT.

The rearrangement links TRBV10-3 to TRBJ1-5; D possibly corresponds to TRBD1 (5 bases). The V and J ends lost 3 bases and 5 bases respectively, with 8 bases between them. The CDR3 is 13 residues long. Germline V lookup: CDR1 ENHRY, CDR2 SYGVKD. The CDR3 sequence is CAISDGGDQPQHF. CDR3 bases: TGTGCCATCAGTGATGGGGGGGATCAGCCCCAGCATTTT.

The chain employs TRBV2 and TRBJ2-7; TRBD2 aligns across 7 bases. The V and J ends lost 5 bases and 6 bases, in that order; junction bases with no gene match: 10. Germline CDR1 and CDR2: SNHLY and FYNNEI. The CDR3 contains 14 residues. As DNA, the CDR3 is TGTGCCAGCAGTTTCCGGGACTACCGCCCCGAGCAGTACTTC. The encoded protein is CASSFRDYRPEQYF.

V usage is TRBV3-1 (or the pseudogene TRBV3-2) and J usage is TRBJ2-1; 12 nucleotides match TRBD2. In germline, CDR1 is LGHDT, CDR2 YNNKEL (reference sequence). The V gene end was trimmed by 0 bases and the J gene end by 10 bases; junction bases not matched to a gene: 7. There are 16 residues in the CDR3. CDR3 loop: CASSQDRTSGGIEQFF. CDR3 coding DNA: TGTGCCAGCAGCCAAGACCGAACTAGCGGGGGGATAGAGCAGTTCTTC.

This clone came up once. V usage is TRBV7-9 and J usage is TRBJ1-4; D remains ambiguous. The CDR3 is made up of 14 amino acids. V lost 0 bases, J lost 7 bases, and 9 bases lay in between. The germline V gene has CDR1 SEHNR and CDR2 FQNEAQ (reference sequence). The CDR3 reads CASSLAGGSEKLFF. The CDR3 DNA reads as TGTGCCAGCAGCTTAGCTGGAGGAAGTGAAAAACTGTTTTTT.

This clone was detected once. The chain is built from TRBV3-1 (or the pseudogene TRBV3-2) and TRBJ2-2, with 7 bases lining up with TRBD2. V lost 0 bases to trimming and J lost 7 bases; unmatched junction nucleotides: 11. The germline V gene encodes CDR1 LGHDT and CDR2 YNNKEL (reference sequence). The CDR3 spans 17 residues. CDR3 DNA: TGTGCCAGCAGCCAAGATTGGCAGCAGGGAGGGAGCGGGGAGCTGTTTTTT. Translating gives CASSQDWQQGGSGELFF.

J is TRBJ1-3 and V is TRBV5-1; the match to TRBD1 covers 7 bases. After removal of 8 bases from V and 3 bases from J, the junction contained 8 bases not matched to a gene. This CDR3 spans 14 amino acids. CDR1 is SGHRS, CDR2 YFSETQ, per germline. CDR3 DNA sequence: TGCGCCAGTTCCCGGGACAGCTATGGAAACACCATATATTTT. It specifies CASSRDSYGNTIYF. Full variable domain (rest looked up from reference TRBV5-1 and TRBJ1-3): KAGVTQTPRYLIKTRGQQVTLSCSPISGHRSVSWYQQTPGQGLQFLFEYFSETQRNKGNFPGRFSGRQFSNSRSEMNVSTLELGDSALYLCASSRDSYGNTIYFGEGSWLTVV.